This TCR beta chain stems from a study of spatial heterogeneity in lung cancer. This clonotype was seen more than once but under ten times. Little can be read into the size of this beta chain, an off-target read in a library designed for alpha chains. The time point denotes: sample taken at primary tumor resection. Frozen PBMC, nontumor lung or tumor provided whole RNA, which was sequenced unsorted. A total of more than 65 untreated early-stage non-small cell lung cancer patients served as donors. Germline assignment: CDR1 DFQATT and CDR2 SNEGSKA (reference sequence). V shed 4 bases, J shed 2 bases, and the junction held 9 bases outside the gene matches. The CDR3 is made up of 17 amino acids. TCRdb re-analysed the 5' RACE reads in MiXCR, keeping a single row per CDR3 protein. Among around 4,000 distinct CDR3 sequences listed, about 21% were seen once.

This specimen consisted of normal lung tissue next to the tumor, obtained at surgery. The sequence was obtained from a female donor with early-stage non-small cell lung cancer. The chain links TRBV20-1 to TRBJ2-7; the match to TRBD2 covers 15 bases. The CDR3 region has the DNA TGCAGTGCTACGGCGGGACTAGCGGGAGGAAGGGCCTACGAGCAGTACTTC. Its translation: CSATAGLAGGRAYEQYF.